Presented here are 22 T cell receptor beta chains from one specimen sequenced in a study of OX40 agonist ivuxolimab in advanced cancers. Libraries were prepared by immunoSEQ multiplex PCR; TCRdb keeps only in-frame clonotypes and omits some of them. The table includes about 11,000 clones, around 80% detected once. The sample here was CD4+ or CD8+ T cells sorted from blood, taken in a trial of the OX40 agonist ivuxolimab. These receptors were obtained from an adult with an advanced solid tumor such as melanoma, head and neck, liver or kidney cancer.

This clone is classed as large. J is TRBJ2-1 and V is TRBV9, with 8 nucleotides matching TRBD2. V shed 4 bases, J shed 8 bases, and the junction held 14 bases outside the gene matches. Germline V gene sequence: CDR1 SGDLS, CDR2 YYNGEE. The CDR3 loop spans 16 amino acids. The CDR3 sequence: CASSLLGGAGNDEQFF. DNA for the CDR3: TGTGCCAGCAGCCTCCTCGGGGGGGCGGGAAACGATGAGCAGTTCTTC.

The gene calls are TRBV27 and TRBJ1-5; D is uncertain. The CDR3 spans 14 residues. Germline CDR1 MNHEY, CDR2 SMNVEV (reference sequence). V lost 10 bases and J 7 bases, leaving 20 bases between the germline ends. In DNA, the CDR3 is TGTGCCACCGCCCCGGGCGGGGTTGGACAGCCCCAGCATTTT. As protein: CATAPGGVGQPQHF.

V gene TRBV6-5 combines with J gene TRBJ1-1; D is unresolved. Germline CDR1 is MNHEY and CDR2 is SVGAGI. The CDR3 totals 15 residues. Trimming stripped 0 bases from V and 6 bases from J, with 14 bases between. The CDR3 DNA is TGTGCCAGCAGTTACTCATCGGGATTTGGCGCTGAAGCTTTCTTT. Translated: CASSYSSGFGAEAFF.

The chain employs TRBV15 and TRBJ2-1; D ambiguous. The CDR3 runs 14 residues. Trimming pared 6 bases from V and 1 base from J, leaving 10 bases between. Germline V lookup: CDR1 LNHNV, CDR2 YYDKDF (reference sequence). The CDR3 spells CATRTPSSYNEQFF. Here the CDR3 DNA reads TGTGCCACCAGAACCCCGAGTTCCTACAATGAGCAGTTCTTC.

The chain has TRBV27 and TRBJ2-7, with D perhaps TRBD1 (5 bases). Germline-derived CDR1 and CDR2 are MNHEY and SMNVEV (reference sequence). V lost 2 bases, J lost 2 bases, and 7 bases lay in between. CDR3 size: 13 residues. The CDR3, as DNA: TGTGCCAGCAGTTTAAAGACAGCCTACGAGCAGTACTTC. As protein: CASSLKTAYEQYF.

This clone appeared once. J is TRBJ1-2 and V is TRBV27; 8 bases fit TRBD1. The CDR3 is made up of 16 amino acids. The V gene's germline CDR1 is MNHEY and CDR2 SMNVEV (reference sequence). Unmatched junction bases numbered 14, after V lost 4 bases and J lost 7 bases. CDR3 amino acids: CASSSTDRTGRPGYTF. CDR3 DNA sequence: TGTGCCAGCAGTTCCACCGACCGGACAGGGAGGCCTGGCTACACCTTC.

By proportion, this clone is medium-sized. The chain combines TRBV5-8 with TRBJ2-7, with a tentative D call TRBD1 (5 bases). The V and J ends lost 2 bases and 0 bases respectively, with 12 bases between them. The CDR3 length is 15 residues. CDR1 is SGHTS and CDR2 is YDEGEE in the germline V gene. The CDR3 bases are TGTGCCAGCAGCTTAGGCGCCGACAGCTCCTACGAGCAGTACTTC. Encoded protein: CASSLGADSSYEQYF.

The gene calls are TRBV2 and TRBJ1-5, with D hard to call. The V gene lost 4 bases and the J gene lost 0 bases, with 10 bases spanning the gap. The CDR3 length is 15 residues. Germline V lookup: CDR1 SNHLY, CDR2 FYNNEI. This CDR3 is CASSAFSNSNQPQHF. The CDR3 nucleotides are TGTGCCAGCAGTGCATTCAGCAATAGCAATCAGCCCCAGCATTTT. Based on the CDR3 plus reference TRBV2 and TRBJ1-5, the full variable domain is EPEVTQTPSHQVTQMGQEVILRCVPISNHLYFYWYRQILGQKVEFLVSFYNNEISEKSEIFDDQFSVERPDGSNFTLKIRSTKLEDSAMYFCASSAFSNSNQPQHFGDGTRLSIL.

The rearrangement links TRBV13 to TRBJ2-5; D remains unclear. V was trimmed by 0 bases and J by 4 bases, leaving 6 bases between them. Germline V gene lookup returns CDR1 PRHDT and CDR2 FYEKMQ (reference sequence). The CDR3 is 13 amino acids. CDR3 residues: CASSLGRLETQYF. The CDR3 DNA sequence: TGTGCCAGCAGCTTAGGAAGGCTAGAGACCCAGTACTTC.

The V and J genes are TRBV5-6 and TRBJ2-1; D is uncertain. Trimming left V 0 bases short and J 4 bases short, with 8 bases between. CDR3 length: 14 residues. From germline, CDR1 is SGHDT and CDR2 YYEEEE. In DNA, the CDR3 is TGTGCCAGCAGCTTGGTTGCCCAGTACAATGAGCAGTTCTTC. It is translated as CASSLVAQYNEQFF.

J is TRBJ1-1 and V is TRBV5-1; possible D gene TRBD1, 6 bases. Germline V gene data show CDR1 as SGHRS and CDR2 as YFSETQ. The CDR3 is 15 amino acids. V dropped 1 base and J dropped 4 bases, with 14 bases sitting between them. The CDR3 loop reads CASSLRRGLGTEAFF. Written as DNA, the CDR3 is TGCGCCAGCAGCTTGCGCAGGGGTTTGGGCACTGAAGCTTTCTTT.

V and J are TRBV11-2 and TRBJ2-1; D might be TRBD1 (5 bases). The V end lost 3 bases, the J end lost 3 bases, and 6 bases lay between the germline ends. CDR3 length: 13 residues. Germline lookup yields CDR1 SGHAT and CDR2 FQNNGV. The CDR3 loop is CASSFQGYNEQFF. The DNA of the CDR3 is TGTGCCAGCAGCTTCCAGGGCTACAATGAGCAGTTCTTC.

The chain combines TRBV11-3 with TRBJ1-4, with 7 bases matching TRBD1. The CDR3 totals 14 residues. V was clipped by 5 bases and J by 8 bases; unmatched bases: 8. Per germline, CDR1 SGHNT and CDR2 YENEEA. CDR3 loop: CASSPRGGREKLFF. The CDR3 DNA sequence: TGTGCCAGCAGCCCCAGGGGGGGGCGCGAAAAACTGTTTTTT.

The gene calls are TRBV11-2 and TRBJ1-1; TRBD1 aligns across 7 bases. Germline lookup yields CDR1 SGHAT and CDR2 FQNNGV. V shed 4 bases, J shed 0 bases, and the junction held 5 bases outside the gene matches. The CDR3 has 15 residues. CDR3 DNA sequence: TGTGCCAGCAGCTATCGACAGGGTTTGAACACTGAAGCTTTCTTT. The encoded protein is CASSYRQGLNTEAFF.

The gene calls are TRBV11-2 and TRBJ1-2; D is undetermined. The CDR3 has 13 amino acids. Trimming stripped 3 bases from V and 2 bases from J, with 7 bases between. In germline, CDR1 is SGHAT, CDR2 FQNNGV. CDR3 in DNA: TGTGCCAGCAGCTTTGATAGCAACTATGGCTACACCTTC. It translates to CASSFDSNYGYTF.

This clone has only one observation. V is TRBV7-6 and J is TRBJ2-2; TRBD2 matches 9 bases. Germline-derived CDR1 and CDR2 are SGHVS and FNYEAQ. V lost 3 bases and J lost 5; bases outside the gene matches: 7. The CDR3 has 16 residues. The CDR3 region is CASSFISGGPTGELFF. The CDR3 DNA is TGTGCCAGCAGCTTCATTAGCGGGGGACCTACCGGGGAGCTGTTTTTT.

The chain recombines TRBV5-1 with TRBJ2-7, with 7 bases that match TRBD2. The CDR3 length is 14 residues. Per the germline V gene, CDR1 is SGHRS and CDR2 is YFSETQ. V was clipped by 0 bases and J by 1 base; unmatched bases: 1. The DNA for the CDR3 is TGCGCCAGCAGCTTGGGGGGGGGATCCTACGAGCAGTACTTC. Translating gives CASSLGGGSYEQYF.

CDR3 in amino acids: CASSEDSRGTEAFF. CDR3 DNA: TGTGCCAGCAGCGAAGACAGTCGCGGCACTGAAGCTTTCTTT. The J gene is TRBJ1-1, the V gene TRBV7-8, with TRBD1 as a possible D gene (5 bases). Germline V CDR1 and CDR2: SGHVS, FQNEAQ. Trimming pared 5 bases from V and 4 bases from J, leaving 14 bases between. This CDR3 has 14 amino acids.

J is TRBJ2-7 and V is TRBV27; 8 bases fit TRBD1. Germline V CDR1 and CDR2: MNHEY, SMNVEV (reference sequence). V lost 7 bases to trimming and J lost 3 bases; unmatched junction nucleotides: 8. The CDR3 totals 14 residues. This CDR3 is CASKSGGAGYEQYF. In DNA, the CDR3 is TGTGCCAGCAAGTCAGGGGGCGCGGGCTACGAGCAGTACTTC.

DNA for the CDR3: TGCGCCAGCAGCCCGGAGACAGGGTACTATGGCTACACCTTC. Translated: CASSPETGYYGYTF. The chain combines TRBV5-1 with TRBJ1-2, with 7 nucleotides matching TRBD1. V was clipped by 4 bases and J by 3 bases; unmatched bases: 6. Germline V gene data show CDR1 as SGHRS and CDR2 as YFSETQ. CDR3 length equals 14 residues.

This clone was seen more than once but under ten times. V is TRBV6-1 and J is TRBJ2-2; no reliable D call. Germline CDR1 is MNHNS and CDR2 is SASEGT. The V end lost 2 bases, the J end lost 5 bases, and 6 bases lay between the germline ends. This CDR3 has 13 amino acids. The CDR3 DNA reads as TGTGCCAGCAGTGAAACGGAGACCGGGGAGCTGTTTTTT. This translates into CASSETETGELFF.

This chain uses TRBV6-5 with TRBJ1-2; D remains unclear. The CDR3 runs 8 residues. Trimming removed 11 bases from V and 5 bases from J, with 3 bases in between. The V gene's germline CDR1 is MNHEY and CDR2 SVGAGI. The CDR3 region is CALYGYTF. CDR3 nucleotide sequence: TGTGCCTTGTATGGCTACACCTTC.